Described below is a single TCR beta chain sequence and its context. The antigen is undetermined. This specimen belongs to a study of beta chain features in type 1 diabetes. Study-wide results and limits: Patients showed naive, central memory and Treg TCRB repertoires that appeared more similar than those of healthy donors. Moderately but significantly shorter TCRB CDR3s were found in Type 1 diabetes patients in all four CD4+ subsets.

Reverse transcribing all isolated RNA meant expressed TCRB transcripts were sequenced. Profiled with immunoSEQ multiplex PCR; TCRdb holds only in-frame clones, not every one. Here the sample spans a few hundred thousand clones, roughly 16% being singletons. It was via CD45RO/CCR7/CD25/CD127/CD95/CD27 that CD4+ naive, central memory, regulatory and stem cell-like memory cells were sorted. The CDR3 sequence is 13 residues long. CDR1 GTSNPN and CDR2 SVGIG come from the germline V gene (reference sequence). V lost 8 bases and J lost 4; bases outside the gene matches: 8. The TCR was taken from a woman aged 18-29 years in good health. The sample consisted of naive CD4+ T cells from blood. The rearrangement uses TRBV30 and TRBJ1-5; TRBD1 matches 7 bases. The CDR3: CAVDRVENQPQHF. The DNA for the CDR3 is TGTGCCGTAGACAGGGTTGAGAATCAGCCCCAGCATTTT.